The present T cell receptor beta chain was sequenced within a study of cytomegalovirus exposure and HLA in healthy donors. Concerning this clone: Antigen specificity is unknown.

Study outcomes and limitations: Accurate prediction of HLA-A and HLA-B alleles (for most subjects) was reportedly achieved from TCR beta sequences.

In the PCR, 60 Vbeta and 13 Jbeta primers were used. Using immunoSEQ multiplex PCR, the repertoire was profiled, and TCRdb retains in-frame clones only, with some absent. Here the sample spans some 110,000 clones, more than 60% being singletons. V lost 8 bases, J lost 6 bases, and 13 bases stayed unmatched. The CDR3 is made up of 15 amino acids. The germline V gene has CDR1 MDHEN and CDR2 SYDVKM. J is TRBJ1-5 and V is TRBV28, with 7 bases identical to TRBD1. The origin of this receptor is a woman between 45 and 60 years old in good health and CMV-seropositive. The specimen was PBMCs. Written as DNA, the CDR3 is TGTGCCAGCGGTAGACAGGGTGGGTCGGGTCAGCCCCAGCATTTT. Its translation is CASGRQGGSGQPQHF.